This T cell receptor (beta chain) was sequenced during a study of regulatory T cells in long-lasting Graves disease. Study-wide results and limits: Blood alone, not thyroid tissue, was studied.

Germline V gene data show CDR1 as SGHDT and CDR2 as YYEEEE. This CDR3 has 15 amino acids. After removal of 4 bases from V and 4 bases from J, the junction contained 4 bases not matched to a gene. Arm-PCR of CDR3 regions and iRepertoire HTBI primers were the basis on which TCR beta libraries were built. TCRdb itself ran the multiplex PCR reads through MiXCR, one entry per CDR3 protein. The sample comprises a few hundred thousand distinct CDR3 sequences, roughly 17% of which are singletons, and about 23% rests with the top ten. This clonotype showed up many times. Its antigen is still unknown. Time point here: newly diagnosed GD, antithyroid drugs for less than 3 months. PBMC-extracted RNA yielded the TCR library. The same specimen was also included in a second study, on T cells in Graves' hyperthyroidism and ophthalmopathy.

Sequenced material: peripheral blood mononuclear cells (PBMCs), taken at new diagnosis, from a patient treated with antithyroid drugs. V usage is TRBV5-6 and J usage is TRBJ2-5; 13 nucleotides line up with TRBD2. The origin of this receptor is a woman in her late teens or twenties with Graves disease. CDR3 nucleotide sequence: TGTGCCAGCAGCCCGGGACTAGCGGGAAGAGAGACCCAGTACTTC. Residues: CASSPGLAGRETQYF.